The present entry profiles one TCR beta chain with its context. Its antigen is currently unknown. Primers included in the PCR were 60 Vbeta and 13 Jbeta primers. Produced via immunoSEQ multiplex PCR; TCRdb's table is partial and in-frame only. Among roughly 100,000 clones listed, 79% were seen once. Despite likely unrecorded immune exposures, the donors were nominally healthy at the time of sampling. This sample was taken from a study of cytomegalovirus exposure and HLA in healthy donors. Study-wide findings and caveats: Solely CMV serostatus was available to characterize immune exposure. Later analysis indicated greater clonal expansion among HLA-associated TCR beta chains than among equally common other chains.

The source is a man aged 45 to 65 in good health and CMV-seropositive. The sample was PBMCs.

The DNA of the CDR3 is TGTGCCAGCAGTAGGGGCCAAGAGACCCAGTACTTC. Its protein is CASSRGQETQYF. This sequence joins TRBV28 and TRBJ2-5, with a tentative D call TRBD1 (5 bases). The V and J ends lost 5 bases and 1 base respectively, with 5 bases between them. Germline V gives CDR1 MDHEN, CDR2 SYDVKM. The CDR3 spans 12 residues.